This T cell receptor beta chain was documented in a study of blood T cell repertoires in COVID-19. Study-wide context: The United States, Italy and Spain supplied acute and convalescent COVID-19 samples. Sources were T cells, B-cell-depleted T cells, or PBMCs; the material itself was cDNA or gDNA.

Study processing details: From reference gene primer amplification, estimates of nucleated cell counts were derived. Using immunoSEQ multiplex PCR, the repertoire was profiled, and TCRdb retains in-frame clones only, with some absent. The V and J calls and clone size are taken from that table; D and trimming were inferred from the DNA. Here the sample spans hundreds of thousands of clones, about 86% being singletons. This TCR was sampled from a man older than 75 with acute or convalescent COVID-19. The sample taken for sequencing was peripheral blood.

This CDR3 reads CASSESQGQVPSGGYTF. The CDR3 bases are TGTGCCAGCAGTGAATCACAAGGACAGGTCCCTAGTGGAGGCTACACCTTC. V is TRBV25-1 and J is TRBJ1-2, with 7 nucleotides matching TRBD1. With V trimmed by 1 base and J by 8 bases, 16 bases remained unmatched. Germline V gene data show CDR1 as MGHDK and CDR2 as SYGVNS. CDR3 length: 17 amino acids.